This is a list of T cell receptor beta chains from one sample in a study of OX40 agonist ivuxolimab in advanced cancers. TCRdb's table, derived via immunoSEQ multiplex PCR, lists solely in-frame clones and lacks some. The sample yields roughly 60,000 clones, less than 85% seen once. The material was CD4+ or CD8+ T cells sorted from blood, obtained in a trial of the OX40 agonist ivuxolimab. The receptor source for this set is an adult with an advanced solid tumor such as melanoma, head and neck, liver or kidney cancer. Both conserved end residues are part of each CDR3. Each record gives: V gene, J gene, clone size, D gene, CDR3 DNA, CDR3 protein. D genes are given only for firm matches. Not all rows give a size; the values are once, few, many and, for expanded clones, a class.

V gene: TRBV15
J gene: TRBJ1-5
clone size: -
D gene: -
CDR3 DNA: TGTGCCACCAGCAGGGCTTTGGCCGGGGCGCCCCAGCATTTT
CDR3 protein: CATSRALAGAPQHF

V gene: TRBV2
J gene: TRBJ1-6
clone size: -
D gene: -
CDR3 DNA: TGTGCCAGCCGGATAATGGCCCTCCACTTT
CDR3 protein: CASRIMALHF

V gene: TRBV21-1
J gene: TRBJ2-1
clone size: -
D gene: -
CDR3 DNA: TGTGCCAGCAGCCCGACTGGAGGAGGGACTAGCGGGCATACCTACAATGAGCAGTTCTTC
CDR3 protein: CASSPTGGGTSGHTYNEQFF

V gene: TRBV7-2
J gene: TRBJ2-5
clone size: -
D gene: -
CDR3 DNA: TGTGCCAGCAGCTTACTAGGGGAAAGAGAGACCCAGTACTTC
CDR3 protein: CASSLLGERETQYF

V gene: TRBV28
J gene: TRBJ2-2
clone size: -
D gene: -
CDR3 DNA: TGTGCCAGCAGTTTTATCGGCGGGGCCATCACCGGGGAGCTGTTTTTT
CDR3 protein: CASSFIGGAITGELFF

V gene: TRBV4-1
J gene: TRBJ1-2
clone size: -
D gene: -
CDR3 DNA: TGCGCCAGCAGCCAAGATTCAGGACACACCATCCCCTATGGCTACACCTTC
CDR3 protein: CASSQDSGHTIPYGYTF

V gene: TRBV30
J gene: TRBJ2-2
clone size: once
D gene: TRBD2
CDR3 DNA: TGTGCCTGGAGGGGTAGCGGGACCGCCGGGGAGCTGTTTTTT
CDR3 protein: CAWRGSGTAGELFF

V gene: TRBV2
J gene: TRBJ1-5
clone size: once
D gene: TRBD1
CDR3 DNA: TGTGCCAGCAGTGAAGGGACAGGCCGTCAGCCCCAGCATTTT
CDR3 protein: CASSEGTGRQPQHF

V gene: TRBV15
J gene: TRBJ1-6
clone size: -
D gene: TRBD1
CDR3 DNA: TGTGCCACATCGGCGGACAGGTTAAGCTCCTATAATTCACCCCTCCACTTT
CDR3 protein: CATSADRLSSYNSPLHF

V gene: TRBV9
J gene: TRBJ2-3
clone size: -
D gene: TRBD2
CDR3 DNA: TGTGCCAGCAGCTCCGGGGGACTAGCGGGGTCGAGGGATACGCAGTATTTT
CDR3 protein: CASSSGGLAGSRDTQYF

V gene: TRBV18
J gene: TRBJ1-4
clone size: -
D gene: -
CDR3 DNA: TGTGCCAGCTCACCACCAGTGAAGCGGTCTACCCCCACAACTAATGAAAAACTGTTTTTT
CDR3 protein: CASSPPVKRSTPTTNEKLFF

V gene: TRBV11-3
J gene: TRBJ2-3
clone size: -
D gene: TRBD1
CDR3 DNA: TGTGCCAGCAGCGAGGGACAGCACCTCACAGATACGCAGTATTTT
CDR3 protein: CASSEGQHLTDTQYF

V gene: TRBV19
J gene: TRBJ2-2
clone size: -
D gene: -
CDR3 DNA: TGTGCCAGTAGGTCCCACAGGGTGAACACCGGGGAGCTGTTTTTT
CDR3 protein: CASRSHRVNTGELFF

V gene: TRBV27
J gene: TRBJ2-3
clone size: -
D gene: TRBD2
CDR3 DNA: TGTGCCAGCACTAGCGGGGGCCGAAGCACAGATACGCAGTATTTT
CDR3 protein: CASTSGGRSTDTQYF

V gene: TRBV19
J gene: TRBJ2-7
clone size: -
D gene: -
CDR3 DNA: TGTGCCAGTAGTACTACCGGGTCGGGCTCGTACGAGCAGTACTTC
CDR3 protein: CASSTTGSGSYEQYF

V gene: TRBV5-6
J gene: TRBJ1-5
clone size: few
D gene: -
CDR3 DNA: TGTGCCAGCAGCAAAGACCGCGGGCAGCCCCAGCATTTT
CDR3 protein: CASSKDRGQPQHF

V gene: TRBV19
J gene: TRBJ1-6
clone size: -
D gene: -
CDR3 DNA: TGTGCCAGTGGCCCTCCGGGGAAAAATTCACCCCTCCACTTT
CDR3 protein: CASGPPGKNSPLHF

V gene: TRBV27
J gene: TRBJ2-3
clone size: once
D gene: -
CDR3 DNA: TGTGCCAGCAGTTTAATTCAGGGGGGGCCGTCTGCAGATACGCAGTATTTT
CDR3 protein: CASSLIQGGPSADTQYF

V gene: TRBV7-2
J gene: TRBJ2-5
clone size: -
D gene: -
CDR3 DNA: TGTGCCAGCAGCTCACAACTAGACAAGAAGTACTTC
CDR3 protein: CASSSQLDKKYF

V gene: TRBV25-1
J gene: TRBJ2-7
clone size: -
D gene: -
CDR3 DNA: TGTGCCAGCAGCTCCGTTTACGAGCAGTACTTC
CDR3 protein: CASSSVYEQYF

V gene: TRBV5-6
J gene: TRBJ2-5
clone size: -
D gene: TRBD1
CDR3 DNA: TGTGCCAGCAGCGTATCCGGGACAGTTAGCCAAGAGACCCAGTACTTC
CDR3 protein: CASSVSGTVSQETQYF

V gene: TRBV6-6
J gene: TRBJ2-7
clone size: few
D gene: -
CDR3 DNA: TGTGCCAGCTTGGACGGGACTTGGAACGAGCAGTACTTC
CDR3 protein: CASLDGTWNEQYF

V gene: TRBV14
J gene: TRBJ1-1
clone size: -
D gene: -
CDR3 DNA: TGTGCCAGCAGCCAAGTTAGGCCAACTCTGAACACTGAAGCTTTCTTT
CDR3 protein: CASSQVRPTLNTEAFF

V gene: TRBV5-1
J gene: TRBJ1-1
clone size: -
D gene: -
CDR3 DNA: TGCGCCAGCAGCTTGGAGTCGTGGAACACTGAAGCTTTCTTT
CDR3 protein: CASSLESWNTEAFF

V gene: TRBV30
J gene: TRBJ2-2
clone size: once
D gene: -
CDR3 DNA: TGTGCCTGGAGTGTACGTATCCCTCGAAAAGGAGGTTCCGGGGAGCTGTTTTTT
CDR3 protein: CAWSVRIPRKGGSGELFF

V gene: TRBV29-1
J gene: TRBJ2-3
clone size: -
D gene: -
CDR3 DNA: TGCAGCGTTGCTCAGGGGTCCAGCACAGATACGCAGTATTTT
CDR3 protein: CSVAQGSSTDTQYF

V gene: TRBV2
J gene: TRBJ1-5
clone size: few
D gene: -
CDR3 DNA: TGTGCCAGCAGAAGGCCGTCCGGCTTTGGCAATCAGCCCCAGCATTTT
CDR3 protein: CASRRPSGFGNQPQHF

V gene: TRBV30
J gene: TRBJ2-3
clone size: -
D gene: -
CDR3 DNA: TGTGCCTGGAGTGAGGACAGCGGGATAAGCACAGATACGCAGTATTTT
CDR3 protein: CAWSEDSGISTDTQYF

V gene: TRBV4-1
J gene: TRBJ1-1
clone size: few
D gene: -
CDR3 DNA: TGCGCCAGCAGCCTCGTCCAGGGAAGTGGCACTGAAGCTTTCTTT
CDR3 protein: CASSLVQGSGTEAFF

V gene: TRBV28
J gene: TRBJ1-4
clone size: -
D gene: TRBD1
CDR3 DNA: TGTGCCGGACAGGGGGCCCAGGATGAAAAACTGTTTTTT
CDR3 protein: CAGQGAQDEKLFF

V gene: TRBV28
J gene: TRBJ1-3
clone size: -
D gene: -
CDR3 DNA: TGTGCCAGCAGCCCCGGGGAGGGGAACACCATATATTTT
CDR3 protein: CASSPGEGNTIYF

V gene: TRBV28
J gene: TRBJ2-5
clone size: -
D gene: -
CDR3 DNA: TGTGCCAGCAGGGACAGTGAGTCTTTAGAGACCCAGTACTTC
CDR3 protein: CASRDSESLETQYF

V gene: TRBV19
J gene: TRBJ2-3
clone size: -
D gene: -
CDR3 DNA: TGTGCCAGTAGCAGACTAGAAGGGGGCACAGATACGCAGTATTTT
CDR3 protein: CASSRLEGGTDTQYF

V gene: TRBV2
J gene: TRBJ1-5
clone size: -
D gene: -
CDR3 DNA: TGTGCCAGCAGCAAGACAGTACAGCCCCAGCATTTT
CDR3 protein: CASSKTVQPQHF

V gene: TRBV5-8
J gene: TRBJ1-6
clone size: -
D gene: -
CDR3 DNA: TGTGCCAGCAGCAGCAGGGGTTCCCATAATTCACCCCTCCACTTT
CDR3 protein: CASSSRGSHNSPLHF

V gene: TRBV5-8
J gene: TRBJ2-7
clone size: once
D gene: TRBD1
CDR3 DNA: TGTGCCAGCAGCGTGGACAGGGGGATCCCCTACGAGCAGTACTTC
CDR3 protein: CASSVDRGIPYEQYF

V gene: TRBV5-1
J gene: TRBJ2-1
clone size: -
D gene: TRBD2
CDR3 DNA: TGCGCCAGCAGCTTGGGGTCCGGCGGGAGGGCCGGTGGGTTCTTC
CDR3 protein: CASSLGSGGRAGGFF

V gene: TRBV11-2
J gene: TRBJ2-7
clone size: -
D gene: TRBD2
CDR3 DNA: TGTGCCAGCAGCCCCGGGGCGGGGGTAGTGGGCTACGAGCAGTACTTC
CDR3 protein: CASSPGAGVVGYEQYF

V gene: TRBV7-9
J gene: TRBJ2-7
clone size: -
D gene: -
CDR3 DNA: TGTGCCAGCAGCTTAGGTCAGGCCGCGCCCTACGAGCAGTACTTC
CDR3 protein: CASSLGQAAPYEQYF

V gene: TRBV6-5
J gene: TRBJ2-3
clone size: few
D gene: -
CDR3 DNA: TGTGCCACCACCCCGGCCCACACAGATACGCAGTATTTT
CDR3 protein: CATTPAHTDTQYF

V gene: TRBV15
J gene: TRBJ2-5
clone size: -
D gene: -
CDR3 DNA: TGTGCCACCAGCAGAGGGTTAGGGGGAGGGTACCAAGAGACCCAGTACTTC
CDR3 protein: CATSRGLGGGYQETQYF

V gene: TRBV5-5
J gene: TRBJ2-1
clone size: -
D gene: -
CDR3 DNA: TGTGCCAGCAGCTCGCTGGCGCTCCCCTCCTACAATGAGCAGTTCTTC
CDR3 protein: CASSSLALPSYNEQFF

V gene: TRBV10-3
J gene: TRBJ2-3
clone size: -
D gene: TRBD2
CDR3 DNA: TGTGCCATCAGTCCCTTTGGCGGGGGGAGCGATACGCAGTATTTT
CDR3 protein: CAISPFGGGSDTQYF

V gene: TRBV5-4
J gene: TRBJ2-4
clone size: -
D gene: TRBD1
CDR3 DNA: TGTGCCAGCAGCTTTCCGGGACAGGGGGCCAAAAACATTCAGTACTTC
CDR3 protein: CASSFPGQGAKNIQYF

V gene: TRBV5-1
J gene: TRBJ2-7
clone size: -
D gene: -
CDR3 DNA: TGCGCCAGCAGCCCTCTTTCGGGGGCAGACGAGCAGTACTTC
CDR3 protein: CASSPLSGADEQYF

V gene: TRBV6-5
J gene: TRBJ2-3
clone size: once
D gene: -
CDR3 DNA: TGTGCCAGCAGGCTTCTCCGGGGACGGACAGATACGCAGTATTTT
CDR3 protein: CASRLLRGRTDTQYF

V gene: TRBV4-1
J gene: TRBJ2-2
clone size: -
D gene: TRBD2
CDR3 DNA: TGCGCCAGCAGACGAGGCGGACTAGTGAACACCGGGGAGCTGTTTTTT
CDR3 protein: CASRRGGLVNTGELFF

V gene: TRBV5-1
J gene: TRBJ2-3
clone size: -
D gene: -
CDR3 DNA: TGCGCCAGCAAGGAGGGGGCTAACACAGATACGCAGTATTTT
CDR3 protein: CASKEGANTDTQYF

V gene: TRBV6-5
J gene: TRBJ1-5
clone size: -
D gene: TRBD1
CDR3 DNA: TGTGCCAGCAGTACGCAGGGGGCAAGTCATCAGCCCCAGCATTTT
CDR3 protein: CASSTQGASHQPQHF